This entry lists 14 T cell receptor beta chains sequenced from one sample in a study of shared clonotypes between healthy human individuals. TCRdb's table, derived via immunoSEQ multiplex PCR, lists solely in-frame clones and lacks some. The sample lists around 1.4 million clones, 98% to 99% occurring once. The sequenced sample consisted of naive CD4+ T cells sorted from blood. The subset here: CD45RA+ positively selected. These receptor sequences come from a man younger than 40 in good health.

The CDR3 DNA reads TGTGCCAGCAGAAAGATCCGGGAAAACTATGGCTACACCTTC. Its translation is CASRKIRENYGYTF. This chain uses TRBV11-2 with TRBJ1-2, with unresolved D. CDR3 length: 14 residues. The germline gives CDR1 SGHAT, CDR2 FQNNGV. V was clipped by 6 bases and J by 2 bases, with 13 bases between them.

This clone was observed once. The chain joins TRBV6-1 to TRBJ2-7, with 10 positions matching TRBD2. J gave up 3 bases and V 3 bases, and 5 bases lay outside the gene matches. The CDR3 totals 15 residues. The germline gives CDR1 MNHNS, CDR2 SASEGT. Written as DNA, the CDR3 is TGTGCCAGCAGTGATGGTTTAGCGGGAGGCTACGAGCAGTACTTC. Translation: CASSDGLAGGYEQYF.

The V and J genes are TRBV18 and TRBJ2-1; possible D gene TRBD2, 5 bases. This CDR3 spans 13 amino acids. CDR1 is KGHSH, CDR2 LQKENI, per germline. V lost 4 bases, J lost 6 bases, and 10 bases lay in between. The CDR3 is CASSLLAPNEQFF. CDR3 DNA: TGTGCCAGCTCACTCCTAGCCCCCAATGAGCAGTTCTTC.

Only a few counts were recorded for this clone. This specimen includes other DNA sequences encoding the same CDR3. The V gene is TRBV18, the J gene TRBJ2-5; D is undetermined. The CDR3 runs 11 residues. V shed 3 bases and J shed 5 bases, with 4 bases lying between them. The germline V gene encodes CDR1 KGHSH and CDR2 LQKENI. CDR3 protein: CASSPKETQYF. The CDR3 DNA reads TGTGCCAGCTCACCCAAGGAGACCCAGTACTTC.

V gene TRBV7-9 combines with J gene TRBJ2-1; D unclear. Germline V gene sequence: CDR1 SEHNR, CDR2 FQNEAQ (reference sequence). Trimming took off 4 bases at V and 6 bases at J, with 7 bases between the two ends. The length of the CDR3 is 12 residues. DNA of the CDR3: TGTGCCAGCAGCTACGGTCCCAATGAGCAGTTCTTC. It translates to CASSYGPNEQFF.

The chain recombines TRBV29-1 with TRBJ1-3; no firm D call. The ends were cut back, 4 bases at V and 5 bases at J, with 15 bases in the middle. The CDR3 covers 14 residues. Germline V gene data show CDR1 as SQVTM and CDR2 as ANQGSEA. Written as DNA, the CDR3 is TGCAGCGTTGTGGTGGCAGGTATTAGAAACACCATATATTTT. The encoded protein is CSVVVAGIRNTIYF.

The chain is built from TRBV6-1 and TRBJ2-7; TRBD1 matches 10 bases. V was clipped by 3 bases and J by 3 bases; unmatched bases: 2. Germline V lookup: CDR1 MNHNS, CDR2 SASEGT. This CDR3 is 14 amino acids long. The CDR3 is CASSEGQGIYEQYF. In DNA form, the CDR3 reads TGTGCCAGCAGTGAGGGACAGGGGATCTACGAGCAGTACTTC.

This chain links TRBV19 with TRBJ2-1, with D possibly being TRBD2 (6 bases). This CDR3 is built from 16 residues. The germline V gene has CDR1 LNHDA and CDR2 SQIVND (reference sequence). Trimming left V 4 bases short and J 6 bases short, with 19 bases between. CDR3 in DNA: TGTGCCAGTAGTACCATTCGTGCGGGACTGTTCAATGAGCAGTTCTTC. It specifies CASSTIRAGLFNEQFF.

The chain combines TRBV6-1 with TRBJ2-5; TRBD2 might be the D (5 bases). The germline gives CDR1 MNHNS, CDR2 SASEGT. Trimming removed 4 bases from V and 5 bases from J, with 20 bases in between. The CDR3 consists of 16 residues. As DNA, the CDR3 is TGTGCCAGCAGTGGAACCCCATCTGTCGGCGGGGAGACCCAGTACTTC. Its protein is CASSGTPSVGGETQYF.

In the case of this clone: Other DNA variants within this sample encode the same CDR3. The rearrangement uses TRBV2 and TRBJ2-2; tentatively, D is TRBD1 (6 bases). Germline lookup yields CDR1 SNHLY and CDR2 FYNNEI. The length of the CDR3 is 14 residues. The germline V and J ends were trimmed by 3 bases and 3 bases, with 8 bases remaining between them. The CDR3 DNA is TGTGCCAGCAGTGATTACAGGGACACCGGGGAGCTGTTTTTT. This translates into CASSDYRDTGELFF.

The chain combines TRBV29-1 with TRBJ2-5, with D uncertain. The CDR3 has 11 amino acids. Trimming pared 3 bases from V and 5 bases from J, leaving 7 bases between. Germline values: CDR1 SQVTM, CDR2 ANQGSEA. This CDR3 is CSVDGRETQYF. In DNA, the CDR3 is TGCAGCGTTGACGGTCGGGAGACCCAGTACTTC.

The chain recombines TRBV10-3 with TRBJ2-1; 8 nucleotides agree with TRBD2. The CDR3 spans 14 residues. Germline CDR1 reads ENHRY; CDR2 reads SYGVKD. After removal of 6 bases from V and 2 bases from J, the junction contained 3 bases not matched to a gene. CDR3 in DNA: TGTGCCATCAGAGAACTAGCGGCCTACAATGAGCAGTTCTTC. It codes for CAIRELAAYNEQFF.

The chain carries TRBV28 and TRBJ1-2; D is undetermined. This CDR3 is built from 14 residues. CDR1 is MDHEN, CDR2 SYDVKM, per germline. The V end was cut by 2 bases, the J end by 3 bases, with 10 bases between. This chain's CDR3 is CASSLRPGYYGYTF. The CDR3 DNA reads TGTGCCAGCAGTTTACGCCCCGGGTACTATGGCTACACCTTC.

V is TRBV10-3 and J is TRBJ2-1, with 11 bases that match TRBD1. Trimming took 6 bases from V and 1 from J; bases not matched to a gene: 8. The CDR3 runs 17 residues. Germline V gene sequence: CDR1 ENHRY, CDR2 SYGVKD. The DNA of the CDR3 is TGTGCCATCAGAGGACAGGGGGCGCCCGGGTCCTACAATGAGCAGTTCTTC. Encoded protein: CAIRGQGAPGSYNEQFF.